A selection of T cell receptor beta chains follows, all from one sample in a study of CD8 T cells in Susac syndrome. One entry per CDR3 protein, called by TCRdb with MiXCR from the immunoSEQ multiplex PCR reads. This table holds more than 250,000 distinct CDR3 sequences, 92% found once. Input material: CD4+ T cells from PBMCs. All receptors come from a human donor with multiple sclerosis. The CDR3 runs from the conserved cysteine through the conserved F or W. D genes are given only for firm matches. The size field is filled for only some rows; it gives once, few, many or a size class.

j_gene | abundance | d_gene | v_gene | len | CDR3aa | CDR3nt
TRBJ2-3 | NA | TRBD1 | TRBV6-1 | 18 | CASSSGTGRSRSTDTQYF | TGTGCCAGCAGCTCCGGGACAGGCCGAAGTAGAAGCACAGATACGCAGTATTTT
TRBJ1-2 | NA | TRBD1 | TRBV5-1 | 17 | CASSLATGGMRSDGYTF | TGCGCCAGCAGCCTGGCGACAGGGGGGATGAGATCGGATGGCTACACCTTC
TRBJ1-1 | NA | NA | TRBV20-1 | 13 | CSARVTGRTEAFF | TGCAGTGCTAGAGTAACAGGGCGCACTGAAGCTTTCTTT
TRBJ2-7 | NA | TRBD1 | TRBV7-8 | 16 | CASSLPPGQRTYEQYF | TGTGCCAGCAGCCTTCCTCCGGGACAGAGGACCTACGAGCAGTACTTC
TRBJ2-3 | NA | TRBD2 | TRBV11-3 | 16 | CASSPTSGGSTDTQYF | TGTGCCAGCAGCCCGACTAGCGGGGGTAGCACAGATACGCAGTATTTT
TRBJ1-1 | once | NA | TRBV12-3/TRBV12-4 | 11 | CASRGRNNAFF | TGTGCCAGCCGGGGGAGAAATAATGCTTTCTTT
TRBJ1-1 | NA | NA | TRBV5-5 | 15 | CASSLTTGQNTEAFF | TGTGCCAGCAGCCTAACAACGGGACAGAACACTGAAGCTTTCTTT
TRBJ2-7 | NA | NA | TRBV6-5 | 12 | CASSRQGHEQYF | TGTGCCAGCAGCCGTCAAGGGCACGAGCAGTACTTC
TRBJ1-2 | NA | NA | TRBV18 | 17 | CASSPRGGSPSEYGYTF | TGTGCCAGCTCACCAAGAGGGGGGAGCCCGAGCGAGTATGGCTACACCTTC
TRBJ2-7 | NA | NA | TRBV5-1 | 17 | CASSLPPGRGPSYEQYF | TGCGCCAGCAGCTTGCCACCGGGGCGGGGACCCTCCTACGAGCAGTACTTC
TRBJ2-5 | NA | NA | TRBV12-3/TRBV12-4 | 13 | CASSLWIGETQYF | TGTGCCAGCAGTTTATGGATCGGGGAGACCCAGTACTTC
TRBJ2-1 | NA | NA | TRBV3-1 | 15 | CASSQDFAGHNEQFF | TGTGCCAGCAGCCAAGATTTCGCCGGTCACAATGAGCAGTTCTTC
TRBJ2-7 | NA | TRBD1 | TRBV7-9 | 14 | CASIRTGAGSEQYF | TGTGCCAGCATCAGGACAGGGGCAGGGTCCGAGCAGTACTTC
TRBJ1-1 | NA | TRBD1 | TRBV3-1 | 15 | CASSQRGQVLRKAFF | TGTGCCAGCAGCCAAAGGGGACAGGTCTTACGGAAAGCTTTCTTT
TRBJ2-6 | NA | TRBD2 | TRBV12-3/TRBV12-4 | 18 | CASSFIPRGGTGANVLTF | TGTGCCAGCAGTTTTATCCCGCGGGGGGGCACTGGGGCCAACGTCCTGACTTTC
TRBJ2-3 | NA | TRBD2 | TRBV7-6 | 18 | CASSLWTSGMLRADTQYF | TGTGCCAGCAGCCTCTGGACTAGCGGGATGCTTAGGGCAGATACGCAGTATTTT
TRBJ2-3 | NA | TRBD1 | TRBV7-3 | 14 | CASSSRQGPDTQYF | TGTGCCAGCAGCTCCCGACAGGGCCCAGATACGCAGTATTTT
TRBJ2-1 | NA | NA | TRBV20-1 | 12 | CSAGSWGNEQFF | TGCAGTGCCGGATCTTGGGGGAATGAGCAGTTCTTC
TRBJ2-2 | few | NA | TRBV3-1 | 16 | CASSQDVGWYTGELFF | TGTGCCAGCAGCCAAGATGTAGGGTGGTACACCGGGGAGCTGTTTTTT
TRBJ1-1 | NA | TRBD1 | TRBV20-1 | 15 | CSARVIQGALAEAFF | TGCAGTGCTAGGGTAATACAGGGGGCTTTGGCTGAAGCTTTCTTT
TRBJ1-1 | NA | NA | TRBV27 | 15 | CASRVRGGVNTEAFF | TGTGCCAGCAGGGTACGGGGGGGCGTGAACACTGAAGCTTTCTTT
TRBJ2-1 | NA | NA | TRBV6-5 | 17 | CASSYFQTAPSYNEQFF | TGTGCCAGCAGTTACTTCCAGACTGCCCCATCCTACAATGAGCAGTTCTTC
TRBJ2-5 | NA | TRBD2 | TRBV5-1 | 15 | CASSPWTSGAETQYF | TGCGCCAGCAGCCCCTGGACTAGCGGGGCGGAGACCCAGTACTTC
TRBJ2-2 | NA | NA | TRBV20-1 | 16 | CSARRAVGDSAGELFF | TGCAGTGCTCGACGGGCGGTCGGCGATTCCGCCGGGGAGCTGTTTTTT
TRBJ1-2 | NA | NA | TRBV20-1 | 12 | CSARVVGAGYTF | TGCAGTGCTAGAGTGGTAGGGGCTGGCTACACCTTC
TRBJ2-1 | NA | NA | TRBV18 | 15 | CASSLVTTVHNEQFF | TGTGCCAGCTCACTGGTGACTACCGTTCACAATGAGCAGTTCTTC
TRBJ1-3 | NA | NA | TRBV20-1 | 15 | CSARDPTGIGNTIYF | TGCAGTGCTAGGGATCCTACAGGGATTGGAAACACCATATATTTT
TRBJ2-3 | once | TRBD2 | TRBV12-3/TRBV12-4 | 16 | CASSLTTSGGRDTQYF | TGTGCCAGCAGTTTAACTACTAGCGGGGGACGAGATACGCAGTATTTT
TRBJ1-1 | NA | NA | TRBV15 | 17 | CATSRDRRRVVNTEAFF | TGTGCCACCAGCAGAGATCGGCGCAGGGTCGTGAACACTGAAGCTTTCTTT
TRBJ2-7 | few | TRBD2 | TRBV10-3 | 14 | CAISDGGGIYEQYF | TGTGCCATCAGTGATGGCGGGGGGATCTACGAGCAGTACTTC
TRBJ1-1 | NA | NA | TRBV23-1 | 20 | CASSQSKTRTEGWRGTEAFF | TGCGCCAGCAGTCAATCTAAGACCAGGACAGAAGGGTGGAGAGGCACTGAAGCTTTCTTT
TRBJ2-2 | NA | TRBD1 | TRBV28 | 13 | CASSSRTGRQLFF | TGTGCCAGCAGTTCCCGGACAGGGAGGCAGCTGTTTTTT
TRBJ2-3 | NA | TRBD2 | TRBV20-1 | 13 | CSATGGTPDTQYF | TGCAGTGCCACCGGGGGGACCCCAGATACGCAGTATTTT
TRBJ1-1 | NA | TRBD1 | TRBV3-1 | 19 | CASSRYRYSRQGDNTEAFF | TGTGCCAGCAGCCGCTACCGATACTCACGACAGGGGGACAACACTGAAGCTTTCTTT
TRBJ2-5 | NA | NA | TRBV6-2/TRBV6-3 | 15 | CASTRRQTRQETQYF | TGTGCCAGCACCCGAAGGCAGACCCGGCAAGAGACCCAGTACTTC
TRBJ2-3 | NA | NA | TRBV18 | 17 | CASSPPKTGIGTDTQYF | TGTGCCAGCTCACCCCCGAAAACAGGGATTGGCACAGATACGCAGTATTTT
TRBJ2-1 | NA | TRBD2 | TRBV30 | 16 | CASSGTSGGAYNEQFF | TGTGCCAGCTCCGGGACTAGCGGGGGGGCCTACAATGAGCAGTTCTTC
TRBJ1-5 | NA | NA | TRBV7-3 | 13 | CASRSGSNQPQHF | TGTGCCAGCAGATCAGGGAGCAATCAGCCCCAGCATTTT
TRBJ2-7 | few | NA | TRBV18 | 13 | CASSPGQSYEQYF | TGTGCCAGCTCACCCGGACAGTCCTACGAGCAGTACTTC
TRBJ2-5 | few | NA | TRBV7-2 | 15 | CASSSVRERGETQYF | TGTGCCAGCAGCTCCGTTCGGGAGAGAGGAGAGACCCAGTACTTC
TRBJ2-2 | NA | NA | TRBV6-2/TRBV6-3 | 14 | CASWALGSTGELFF | TGTGCCAGCTGGGCACTAGGTTCCACCGGGGAGCTGTTTTTT
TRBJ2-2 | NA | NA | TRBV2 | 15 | CASSVGGAGTGELFF | TGTGCCAGCAGTGTGGGGGGCGCGGGCACCGGGGAGCTGTTTTTT
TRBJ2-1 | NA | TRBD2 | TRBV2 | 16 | CASRASGGSHYNEQFF | TGTGCCAGCAGGGCTAGCGGGGGTTCTCACTACAATGAGCAGTTCTTC
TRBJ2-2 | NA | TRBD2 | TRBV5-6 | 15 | CASNGLAGGTGELFF | TGTGCCAGCAACGGGCTAGCGGGGGGCACCGGGGAGCTGTTTTTT
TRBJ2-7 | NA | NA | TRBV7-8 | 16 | CASSSAEVLRGYEQYF | TGTGCCAGCAGCTCCGCAGAGGTCCTTAGGGGTTACGAGCAGTACTTC
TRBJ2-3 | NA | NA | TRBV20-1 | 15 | CSATQGYSSTDTQYF | TGCAGTGCCACACAAGGGTATTCTAGCACAGATACGCAGTATTTT